The 14 T cell receptor beta chains given below trace back to one sample, sequenced in a study of beta chain features in type 1 diabetes (dated by TCRdb to the late 2010s). Receptor libraries were prepared by the immunoSEQ multiplex PCR assay. The entire amount of isolated RNA was reverse transcribed using the High Capacity cDNA Reverse Transcription Kit, so the sequenced TCRB transcripts were expressed ones. The source is immuneACCESS, and TCRdb retained only in-frame sequences with V and J called. Part of the clones is not carried over; for the studies checked, unresolved V genes explain less than half of this, and the remainder is unexplained. The sample profile shows around 250,000 clones; more than 65% of them were found once. Approximately 0.05% of the sample belongs to the ten largest clones. Sequenced input: naive CD4+ T cells from blood. This sample's cell subset or site label indicates: true naive CD4+ T cells. All receptors derive from a man between 25 and 39 years old in good health.

This clone has a handful of counts. This chain uses TRBV30 with TRBJ2-2, with D possibly being TRBD1 or TRBD2 (5 bases each). Germline values: CDR1 GTSNPN, CDR2 SVGIG (reference sequence). The germline V and J ends were trimmed by 4 bases and 2 bases, with 8 bases remaining between them. The CDR3 sequence is 13 residues long. This CDR3 is CAWTGTNTGELFF. The CDR3 DNA reads as TGTGCCTGGACAGGGACCAACACCGGGGAGCTGTTTTTT.

V gene TRBV29-1 combines with J gene TRBJ1-5; D call uncertain. Looked up from germline, CDR1 is SQVTM and CDR2 is ANQGSEA. Trimming stripped 6 bases from V and 2 bases from J, with 11 bases between. There are 13 residues in the CDR3. For the CDR3, the DNA is TGCAGCGTCGTAGTATCCGGCAATCAGCCCCAGCATTTT. This sequence encodes CSVVVSGNQPQHF.

The chain links TRBV25-1 to TRBJ2-5, with D uncertain. CDR1 and CDR2 from the germline V gene are MGHDK and SYGVNS. Trimming cost V 6 bases and J 7 bases, with 12 bases left between them. The CDR3 contains 12 residues. CDR3 sequence: CASSSDVRTQYF. The CDR3 bases are TGTGCCAGCAGCTCAGACGTTCGGACCCAGTACTTC.

This chain uses TRBV4-3 with TRBJ2-5; the D is unclear. CDR3 length: 15 amino acids. Per germline, CDR1 LGHNA and CDR2 YSLEER. V lost 0 bases, J lost 1 base, and 9 bases lay in between. The CDR3 region is CASSQEVGLQETQYF. The DNA for the CDR3 is TGCGCCAGCAGCCAAGAGGTCGGCCTCCAAGAGACCCAGTACTTC.

The chain employs TRBV29-1 and TRBJ2-1; TRBD2 agrees at 11 bases. After removal of 5 bases from V and 0 bases from J, the junction contained 12 bases not matched to a gene. This CDR3 is built from 18 residues. CDR1 SQVTM and CDR2 ANQGSEA come from the germline V gene. The CDR3 here is CSVRGLAGGQNSYNEQFF. The CDR3 bases are TGCAGCGTTCGCGGCCTAGCGGGAGGACAAAACTCCTACAATGAGCAGTTCTTC.

The V and J genes are TRBV10-3 and TRBJ2-7, with a weak D call TRBD2 (5 bases). Germline CDR1 and CDR2: ENHRY and SYGVKD. The CDR3 runs to 14 residues. Trimming took 3 bases from V and 2 from J, leaving 11 bases between them. In DNA, the CDR3 is TGTGCCATCAGTGACGGTCGAGGGACCTACGAGCAGTACTTC. Translating gives CAISDGRGTYEQYF.

A few counts support this clone. The V call is TRBV7-7, the J call TRBJ2-1, with unresolved D. CDR1 and CDR2 from the germline V gene are SSHAT and FNYEAQ (reference sequence). There are 12 residues in the CDR3. V lost 4 bases, J lost 10 bases, and 11 bases lay in between. The CDR3 DNA sequence: TGTGCCAGCAGCTATCAATCGACCGAGCAGTTCTTC. This codes for CASSYQSTEQFF.

The chain combines TRBV10-3 with TRBJ2-1, with D possibly being TRBD1 or TRBD2 (5 bases each). The CDR3 length is 15 residues. Germline-derived CDR1 and CDR2 are ENHRY and SYGVKD. V lost 4 bases and J lost 7, with 17 bases in between. The CDR3 is CAISVSVLAGNEQFF. CDR3 coding DNA: TGTGCCATCAGTGTTAGCGTCCTAGCAGGGAATGAGCAGTTCTTC.

This clone was seen a few times. The chain couples TRBV23-1 to TRBJ1-2; tentatively, D is TRBD1 (5 bases). TRBV23-1 is marked as an open reading frame, function uncertain. Trimming took off 3 bases at V and 2 bases at J, with 19 bases between the two ends. This CDR3 has 17 amino acids. CDR3 in amino acids: CASSHRVPQASNYGYTF. In DNA form, the CDR3 reads TGCGCCAGCAGTCACCGAGTCCCACAGGCCTCAAACTATGGCTACACCTTC.

V and J are TRBV7-2 and TRBJ1-2; D uncertain. V lost 5 bases, J lost 5 bases, and 15 bases lay in between. CDR3 length: 14 residues. Germline CDR1 SGHTA, CDR2 FQGNSA. CDR3 in amino acids: CASSPDSTGYGYTF. The CDR3 DNA is TGTGCCAGCAGCCCAGATAGTACGGGTTATGGCTACACCTTC. Filled out from reference TRBV7-2 and TRBJ1-2, the complete variable domain reads GAGVSQSPSNKVTEKGKDVELRCDPISGHTALYWYRQSLGQGLEFLIYFQGNSAPDKSGLPSDRFSAERTGGSVSTLTIQRTQQEDSAVYLCASSPDSTGYGYTFGSGTRLTVV.

The genes are TRBV7-9 and TRBJ2-2; D gene uncertain. The germline CDR1 and CDR2 sequences are SEHNR and FQNEAQ (reference sequence). The ends were cut back, 4 bases at V and 6 bases at J, with 6 bases in the middle. This CDR3 has 12 residues. The CDR3 loop reads CASSSPAGELFF. For the CDR3, the DNA is TGTGCCAGCAGCTCGCCAGCCGGGGAGCTGTTTTTT.

This rearrangement joins TRBV30 to TRBJ1-5, with 7 nucleotides matching TRBD1. CDR3 length: 13 amino acids. V lost 3 bases and J lost 5; bases outside the gene matches: 4. Per the germline V gene, CDR1 is GTSNPN and CDR2 is SVGIG (reference sequence). Written as DNA, the CDR3 is TGTGCCTGGAGAACGCAGGGGGATCAGCCCCAGCATTTT. Translation gives CAWRTQGDQPQHF.

This clone was seen only a few times. At the DNA level, this CDR3 is encoded by other sequences in the same sample as well. The chain employs TRBV7-2 and TRBJ2-3; perhaps TRBD1 as D (5 bases). Germline V gives CDR1 SGHTA, CDR2 FQGNSA. The length of the CDR3 is 14 residues. V was cut by 5 bases and J by 4 bases, with 13 bases left in between. CDR3 nucleotides: TGTGCCAGCAGCCCCCGGGCAGGGCCAGATACGCAGTATTTT. This codes for CASSPRAGPDTQYF.

The chain carries TRBV29-1 and TRBJ2-1, with 11 bases that match TRBD2. Germline CDR1 SQVTM, CDR2 ANQGSEA. This CDR3 spans 13 amino acids. The junction had 7 bases not matched to a gene; V was cut back by 1 base and J by 14 bases. The DNA for the CDR3 is TGCAGCGTTGAAGGGCTAGCGGGGGGCCGGGAGTTCTTC. Translated, it gives CSVEGLAGGREFF.